The 18 T cell receptor beta chains reported below all come from one sample, sequenced in a study of T cells expressing NK-cell markers. TCRdb reanalyzed the 5' RACE reads, giving one entry per CDR3 protein sequence and no DNA. The table lists almost 450,000 distinct CDR3 sequences. What was sequenced was blood T cells: a sorted CD56 or NKG2C T cell subset, CD4+ or CD8+ T cells, or bulk PBMC T cells (not recorded which). These receptors were obtained from a woman between 18 and 69 years old in good health.

The V call is TRBV28, the J call TRBJ1-1; the TRBD1 assignment by TCRdb is unverifiable without DNA. The CDR3 sequence is 13 residues long. CDR1 MDHEN and CDR2 SYDVKM come from the germline V gene. The CDR3 reads CASSFSGRTEAFF.

This chain links TRBV10-3 with TRBJ2-1; as DNA is missing, the TRBD2 call by TCRdb cannot be tested. The CDR3 length is 16 residues. The germline gives CDR1 ENHRY, CDR2 SYGVKD. The CDR3 protein is CAISESASSGYNEQFF.

J is TRBJ1-1 and V is TRBV7-2; TCRdb gives TRBD1 as the D gene, but with no DNA this cannot be confirmed. The CDR3 has 16 amino acids. Germline V gives CDR1 SGHTA, CDR2 FQGNSA. CDR3 protein: CASLRQGGFVNTEAFF.

The chain carries TRBV18 and TRBJ2-2; the TRBD1 assignment by TCRdb is unverifiable without DNA. The CDR3 spans 16 residues. The V gene's germline CDR1 is KGHSH and CDR2 LQKENI. This chain's CDR3 is CASSPRRQTNTGELFF.

The chain recombines TRBV5-1 with TRBJ1-3. Germline values: CDR1 SGHRS, CDR2 YFSETQ. There are 15 residues in the CDR3. The CDR3 protein is CASSLGGSTGNTIYF.

This chain connects TRBV6-2 or TRBV6-3 to TRBJ1-1; lacking DNA, the TRBD1 call made by TCRdb goes unchecked. The V gene's germline CDR1 is MNHEY and CDR2 SVGEGT. The CDR3 has 15 residues. Here the CDR3 reads CASSYFTRRDTEAFF.

This chain links TRBV7-9 with TRBJ2-7. Germline lookup yields CDR1 SEHNR and CDR2 FQNEAQ (reference sequence). The CDR3 sequence is 12 residues long. Here the CDR3 reads CASSLADHEQYF.

The V call is TRBV21-1, the J call TRBJ1-2; TCRdb's D gene call, TRBD1, goes unchecked for lack of DNA. TRBV21-1 is assigned pseudogene status. The CDR3 extends over 17 amino acids. The CDR3 region is CASSKAGQREATYGYTF.

The rearrangement uses TRBV20-1 and TRBJ2-1; as DNA is missing, the TRBD2 call by TCRdb cannot be tested. This CDR3 spans 13 amino acids. Per germline, CDR1 DFQATT and CDR2 SNEGSKA (reference sequence). This CDR3 is CSADREGTKEQFF.

V and J are TRBV6-4 and TRBJ2-3; no DNA is available, so the TRBD1 call from TCRdb remains unchecked. Germline CDR1 reads MRHNA; CDR2 reads SNTAGT. CDR3 length: 15 amino acids. CDR3 amino acids: CASSRGRGLTDTQYF.

This chain uses TRBV3-1 with TRBJ2-1; TCRdb outputs TRBD1, but without DNA this stays unchecked. Germline V gene data show CDR1 as LGHDT and CDR2 as YNNKEL (reference sequence). The CDR3 loop spans 17 amino acids. The CDR3 loop reads CASSQDRRPSSYNEQFF.

J is TRBJ2-1 and V is TRBV18; TCRdb's D call of TRBD1 is untestable without DNA. This CDR3 has 14 amino acids. Germline-derived CDR1 and CDR2 are KGHSH and LQKENI. The CDR3 is CASSSRTGGNEQFF. Complete variable domain (other parts from reference TRBV18 and TRBJ2-1): NAGVMQNPRHLVRRRGQEARLRCSPMKGHSHVYWYRQLPEEGLKFMVYLQKENIIDESGMPKERFSAEFPKEGPSILRIQQVVRGDSAAYFCASSSRTGGNEQFFGPGTRLTVL.

The chain combines TRBV14 with TRBJ2-3; as DNA is missing, the TRBD1 call by TCRdb cannot be tested. The CDR3 is 14 amino acids. In germline, CDR1 is SGHDN, CDR2 FVKESK. Here the CDR3 reads CASSPVQGSPPPDF.

This chain connects TRBV7-3 to TRBJ2-3; TCRdb selects TRBD2, and the lack of DNA leaves this call unchecked. There are 16 residues in the CDR3. In germline, CDR1 is SGHTA, CDR2 FQGTGA. CDR3 in amino acids: CASSSQAGGNADTQYF.

The chain combines TRBV5-6 with TRBJ2-7; the D call of TRBD1 rests on TCRdb alone, since no DNA is present to check it. CDR3 size: 16 residues. Germline values: CDR1 SGHDT, CDR2 YYEEEE. This CDR3 reads CASTPSPPGGVYEQYF.

V usage is TRBV5-6 and J usage is TRBJ1-1. Germline V gives CDR1 SGHDT, CDR2 YYEEEE. This CDR3 has 12 amino acids. CDR3 in amino acids: CASGERDTEAFF.

The chain links TRBV7-7 to TRBJ2-7; TCRdb picks TRBD1, but there is no DNA to check that call. The CDR3 loop spans 16 amino acids. Germline loops: CDR1 SSHAT, CDR2 FNYEAQ (reference sequence). The CDR3 loop is CASSLGPGAIGYEQYF.

The genes are TRBV5-1 and TRBJ2-6. This CDR3 has 15 residues. CDR1 is SGHRS, CDR2 YFSETQ, per germline. The CDR3 sequence: CASSLVLAGANVLTF.